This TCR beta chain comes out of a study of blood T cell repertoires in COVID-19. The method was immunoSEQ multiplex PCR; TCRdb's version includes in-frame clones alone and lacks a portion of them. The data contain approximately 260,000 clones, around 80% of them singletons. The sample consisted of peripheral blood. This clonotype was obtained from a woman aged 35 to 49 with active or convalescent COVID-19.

As DNA, the CDR3 is TGTGCCAGCAGCGTAGGACCTAGTGGAAACACCATATATTTT. Its translation: CASSVGPSGNTIYF. The chain links TRBV9 to TRBJ1-3; no firm D call. Germline lookup yields CDR1 SGDLS and CDR2 YYNGEE. CDR3 length: 14 amino acids. Between the trimmed V and J ends, which lost 0 bases and 3 bases, there was a span of 7 bases.